One sample yielded the 23 T cell receptor beta chains listed below, sequenced in a study of early T cells in non-severe SARS-CoV-2 infection. TCRdb itself ran the 5' RACE reads through MiXCR, one entry per CDR3 protein. The sample includes 95,000 to 110,000 distinct CDR3 sequences, around 10% of them seen just once. What was sequenced was whole blood. The receptor source for this set is an adult who was a healthcare worker with PCR-confirmed SARS-CoV-2 infection or an uninfected control (not recorded which).

The rearrangement links TRBV7-9 to TRBJ2-6, with 8 positions matching TRBD2. V lost 11 bases, J lost 0 bases, and 18 bases stayed unmatched. Germline lookup yields CDR1 SEHNR and CDR2 FQNEAQ (reference sequence). There are 19 residues in the CDR3. The CDR3 bases are TGTGCCTCCCCTGAGCAGGGACTAGGGGAATCCTCTGGGGCCAACGTCCTGACTTTC. This gives the protein CASPEQGLGESSGANVLTF. The full variable domain, rest sourced from reference TRBV7-9 and TRBJ2-6, is DTGVSQNPRHKITKRGQNVTFRCDPISEHNRLYWYRQTLGQGPEFLTYFQNEAQLEKSRLLSDRFSAERPKGSFSTLEIQRTEQGDSAMYLCASPEQGLGESSGANVLTFGAGSRLTVL.

This clonotype was observed at least ten times. The rearrangement joins TRBV4-1 to TRBJ2-7; 8 nucleotides agree with TRBD1. The CDR3 length is 15 residues. CDR1 MGHRA and CDR2 YSYEKL come from the germline V gene. J gave up 8 bases and V 4 bases, and 13 bases lay outside the gene matches. CDR3 amino acids: CASSRNRDRNQKQYF. CDR3 bases: TGCGCCAGCAGCCGGAACCGGGACAGGAATCAAAAGCAGTACTTC.

This clonotype was counted only a few times. The J gene is TRBJ2-3, the V gene TRBV6-6; 10 bases align to TRBD2. The CDR3 sequence is 14 residues long. V was clipped by 4 bases and J by 11 bases; unmatched bases: 9. Germline lookup yields CDR1 MNHNY and CDR2 SVGAGI (reference sequence). The CDR3 DNA sequence: TGTGCCAGCAGTTCCAGGACTAGCGGTAGAAAGCAGTATTTT. Protein sequence: CASSSRTSGRKQYF.

About this clonotype itself: This may stem from a read error, because a much larger clone lies one nucleotide away. This chain uses TRBV2 with TRBJ1-5; the D gene is possibly TRBD1 (6 bases). The CDR3 is 14 residues long. The germline gives CDR1 SNHLY, CDR2 FYNNEI. The CDR3 nucleotides read TGTGTCAGCAGTGAGGAACAGGGCAGTCAGCCCCAGCATTTT. It translates to CVSSEEQGSQPQHF. Full variable domain (rest looked up from reference TRBV2 and TRBJ1-5): EPEVTQTPSHQVTQMGQEVILRCVPISNHLYFYWYRQILGQKVEFLVSFYNNEISEKSEIFDDQFSVERPDGSNFTLKIRSTKLEDSAMYFCVSSEEQGSQPQHFGDGTRLSIL.

In its sample, this clonotype was seen a few times. The rearrangement uses TRBV5-5 and TRBJ2-4; D is undetermined. V was trimmed by 0 bases and J by 6 bases, leaving 7 bases between them. CDR1 and CDR2 from the germline V gene are SGHKS and YYEKEE (reference sequence). The CDR3 contains 13 residues. The CDR3: CASSLGPGNIQYF. The DNA for the CDR3 is TGTGCCAGCAGCTTGGGTCCAGGAAACATTCAGTACTTC.

This clonotype was picked up a small number of times. The rearrangement joins TRBV12-3 or TRBV12-4 to TRBJ1-6, with D possibly TRBD1 on 5 matching bases. Trimming left V 1 base short and J 0 bases short, with 10 bases between. This CDR3 region has 17 residues. The CDR3 loop is CASSLGGTYSYNSPLHF. The CDR3 DNA follows: TGTGCCAGCAGTTTAGGGGGGACCTACTCCTATAATTCACCCCTCCACTTT.

This clonotype was seen a handful of times. V usage is TRBV7-8 and J usage is TRBJ1-1, with 7 nucleotides matching TRBD1. With V trimmed by 6 bases and J by 4 bases, 5 bases remained unmatched. The CDR3 runs to 13 residues. CDR1 is SGHVS and CDR2 is FQNEAQ in the germline V gene. Here the CDR3 DNA reads TGTGCCAGCAGACGCAGGGGGGGCACTGAAGCTTTCTTT. Translated: CASRRRGGTEAFF.

This clonotype was counted ten times or more. The rearrangement uses TRBV6-6 and TRBJ2-1; possible D gene TRBD2, 8 bases. Germline V gives CDR1 MNHNY, CDR2 SVGAGI (reference sequence). Trimming stripped 5 bases from V and 7 bases from J, with 24 bases between. This CDR3 contains 17 residues. CDR3 bases: TGTGCCAGCAGTCGCCCGACTAGCGCCAGGGGGGTTAATGAGCAGTTCTTC. The encoded protein is CASSRPTSARGVNEQFF.

The chain joins TRBV4-1 to TRBJ1-1; 7 bases fit TRBD1. The CDR3 runs 16 residues. From germline, CDR1 is MGHRA and CDR2 YSYEKL. V lost 0 bases and J lost 10; bases outside the gene matches: 14. The CDR3 protein is CASSQDSPGGAAVAFF. The CDR3 nucleotides read TGCGCCAGCAGCCAAGATAGTCCAGGGGGGGCGGCTGTAGCTTTCTTT.

The rearrangement uses TRBV5-6 and TRBJ2-5, with TRBD2 identical over 8 bases. CDR1 and CDR2 from the germline V gene are SGHDT and YYEEEE. With V trimmed by 3 bases and J by 1 base, 5 bases remained unmatched. The CDR3 sequence is 15 residues long. The CDR3 spells CASSSSGGGQETQYF. The CDR3 DNA follows: TGTGCCAGCAGCTCAAGCGGGGGAGGCCAAGAGACCCAGTACTTC.

This clonotype was recorded many times. The J gene is TRBJ2-3, the V gene TRBV30, with 8 bases that match TRBD2. The length of the CDR3 is 17 residues. The J segment lost 4 bases and the V segment lost 0 bases, leaving 12 bases of the junction unmatched. Germline V lookup: CDR1 GTSNPN, CDR2 SVGIG (reference sequence). CDR3 amino acids: CAWSVMERERAPDTQYF. CDR3 coding DNA: TGTGCCTGGAGTGTAATGGAGCGGGAGAGGGCTCCAGATACGCAGTATTTT.

This clonotype was seen more than once but under ten times. The chain links TRBV6-2 or TRBV6-3 to TRBJ2-2, with D unclear. Germline CDR1 and CDR2: MNHEY and SVGEGT. V gave up 6 bases and J gave up 5 bases, with 13 bases separating them. This CDR3 region has 14 residues. CDR3 DNA sequence: TGTGCCAGCAGCCGCAGTGAGGTGACCGGGGAGCTGTTTTTT. Its protein product is CASSRSEVTGELFF.

At least ten counts were recorded for this clonotype. This chain uses TRBV28 with TRBJ1-2, with D hard to call. The CDR3 contains 14 residues. V was trimmed by 4 bases and J by 2 bases, leaving 11 bases between them. Per germline, CDR1 MDHEN and CDR2 SYDVKM. The CDR3 spells CASSSHTANYGYTF. The CDR3 bases are TGTGCCAGCAGTTCCCACACAGCCAACTATGGCTACACCTTC.

The J gene is TRBJ2-2, the V gene TRBV6-5; D is uncertain. Trimming left V 6 bases short and J 6 bases short, with 11 bases between. The CDR3 contains 13 residues. Germline V gene lookup returns CDR1 MNHEY and CDR2 SVGAGI. CDR3 in amino acids: CASRLGLSGELFF. DNA of the CDR3: TGTGCCAGCAGATTAGGTCTATCCGGGGAGCTGTTTTTT.

The chain links TRBV20-1 to TRBJ2-2, with D perhaps TRBD1 or TRBD2 (5 bases each). The length of the CDR3 is 14 residues. The germline V gene has CDR1 DFQATT and CDR2 SNEGSKA (reference sequence). V was trimmed by 5 bases and J by 5 bases, leaving 15 bases between them. The CDR3 loop is CSAPRGELTGELFF. Written as DNA, the CDR3 is TGCAGTGCTCCCCGAGGGGAGTTGACCGGGGAGCTGTTTTTT.

The chain uses TRBV12-3 or TRBV12-4 and TRBJ2-4; D is unclear. The CDR3 has 16 residues. Trimming removed 3 bases at V and 0 bases at J, with 12 bases between. The CDR3 here is CASSFNSNLAKNIQYF. CDR3 nucleotides: TGTGCCAGCAGTTTCAACTCGAACCTAGCCAAAAACATTCAGTACTTC.

This clonotype was seen a handful of times. The chain has TRBV12-3 or TRBV12-4 and TRBJ1-2, with TRBD1 as a possible D gene (6 bases). This CDR3 has 15 residues. V gave up 3 bases and J gave up 3 bases, with 14 bases separating them. The CDR3 nucleotides read TGTGCCAGCAGTTTCGGGGGGGCGCATCACTATGGCTACACCTTC. Its protein product is CASSFGGAHHYGYTF.

The chain combines TRBV20-1 with TRBJ1-3, with D unclear. Trimming pared 2 bases from V and 3 bases from J, leaving 14 bases between. This CDR3 spans 15 amino acids. Germline V gene lookup returns CDR1 DFQATT and CDR2 SNEGSKA (reference sequence). This chain's CDR3 is CSARIPSRLGNTIYF. The CDR3 coding sequence is TGCAGTGCTAGAATTCCGTCCCGGCTTGGAAACACCATATATTTT.

This clonotype was found many times. CDR3 nucleotide sequence: TGCGCCAGCAGTGAAGGAGGGAATCAGCCCCAGCATTTT. Translation gives CASSEGGNQPQHF. V gene TRBV10-2 combines with J gene TRBJ1-5; D call uncertain. The CDR3 extends over 13 amino acids. Trimming removed 3 bases at V and 4 bases at J, with 7 bases between. Per the germline V gene, CDR1 is WSHSY and CDR2 is SAAADI.

This clonotype was detected a few times. The chain has TRBV5-1 and TRBJ2-2, with TRBD1 matching over 7 bases. This CDR3 has 18 amino acids. With V trimmed by 8 bases and J by 1 base, 17 bases remained unmatched. Germline CDR1 reads SGHRS; CDR2 reads YFSETQ. In nucleotides, the CDR3 is TGCGCCAGTAGGGTATGGGGACAGAACGATTGGAACACCGGGGAGCTGTTTTTT. Protein product: CASRVWGQNDWNTGELFF. Filled out from reference TRBV5-1 and TRBJ2-2, the complete variable domain reads KAGVTQTPRYLIKTRGQQVTLSCSPISGHRSVSWYQQTPGQGLQFLFEYFSETQRNKGNFPGRFSGRQFSNSRSEMNVSTLELGDSALYLCASRVWGQNDWNTGELFFGEGSRLTVL.

Remarks on this clonotype: At one end the junction does not follow the germline gene, possibly because of a read error. The V call is TRBV20-1, the J call TRBJ1-2, with 7 nucleotides matching TRBD1. CDR1 DFQATT and CDR2 SNEGSKA come from the germline V gene (reference sequence). The CDR3 totals 14 residues. The CDR3 loop is CSASPGKGADGYTF. CDR3 nucleotides: TGTAGTGCTAGTCCGGGCAAGGGGGCGGATGGCTACACCTTC.

J is TRBJ1-3 and V is TRBV7-6; TRBD1 might be the D (6 bases). This CDR3 contains 15 residues. V was cut by 4 bases and J by 0 bases, with 10 bases left in between. CDR1 SGHVS and CDR2 FNYEAQ come from the germline V gene. CDR3 residues: CASSSGGGSGNTIYF. In DNA, the CDR3 is TGTGCCAGCAGCTCCGGAGGGGGCTCTGGAAACACCATATATTTT.

The chain uses TRBV27 and TRBJ2-3; D is uncertain. Germline V CDR1 and CDR2: MNHEY, SMNVEV (reference sequence). The CDR3 length is 15 residues. The V end was cut by 4 bases, the J end by 0 bases, with 11 bases between. CDR3 region: CASSSPWGSTDTQYF. The DNA for the CDR3 is TGTGCCAGCAGTTCCCCCTGGGGTAGCACAGATACGCAGTATTTT.